These T cell receptor beta chains were read from a single sample in a study of response to subunit inactivated influenza vaccine. TCRdb re-derived calls from the RT-PCR reads in MiXCR, one entry per CDR3 protein. The table has hundreds of thousands of distinct CDR3 sequences, 11% seen once; the top ten hold approximately 11%. These data also formed part of another study, on T cells expressing NK-cell markers.

The sequences come from PBMCs from blood, collected on the day of vaccination. The receptor source for this set is a middle-aged man who received an inactivated influenza vaccine. Both conserved end residues are part of each CDR3. Fields, in order: clone size, V gene, CDR3 protein. Not every row has a clone size; where given, it reads once, few, many or a size class.

clone_size: few
v_call: TRBV7-2
cdr3_aa: CASSPYRGSSDTQYF

clone_size: few
v_call: TRBV7-8
cdr3_aa: CASSLAGRGLQETQYF

clone_size: NA
v_call: TRBV24-1
cdr3_aa: CATSDKLPASGDTQYF

clone_size: NA
v_call: TRBV12-3/TRBV12-4
cdr3_aa: CASSLKGAHGELFF

clone_size: few
v_call: TRBV3-1
cdr3_aa: CASSQGIGGEAFF

clone_size: NA
v_call: TRBV5-1
cdr3_aa: CASCRATNEKLFF

clone_size: few
v_call: TRBV11-2
cdr3_aa: CASSLGTGSGLLQETQYF

clone_size: NA
v_call: TRBV28
cdr3_aa: CASSYRSRRETQYF

clone_size: NA
v_call: TRBV5-1
cdr3_aa: CASSSRTGRNTEAFF

clone_size: NA
v_call: TRBV12-3/TRBV12-4
cdr3_aa: CASSLSQGNTEAFF

clone_size: few
v_call: TRBV12-3/TRBV12-4
cdr3_aa: CASSSTGTDFLYGYTF

clone_size: few
v_call: TRBV29-1
cdr3_aa: CSVEDAATNEKLFF

clone_size: NA
v_call: TRBV20-1
cdr3_aa: CSASDGYYNEQFF

clone_size: few
v_call: TRBV2
cdr3_aa: CASSVVGGRLDTQYF

clone_size: NA
v_call: TRBV5-1
cdr3_aa: CASSSGISQETQYF